What follows describes a single T cell receptor beta chain. Its antigen remains unidentified. This sample stems from a study of blood T cells in healthy people across ages. General study results and limits: Getting older went along with TCR beta diversity per million T cells dropping roughly linearly.

The CDR3 has 15 residues. Germline loops: CDR1 SGHDN, CDR2 FVKESK. V gave up 0 bases and J gave up 5 bases; unmatched junction bases: 5. Combining a sample-barcoded 5' primer with a J-beta primer mix, a second PCR ran for roughly 7 to 12 cycles. Samples each returned at least 3 million CDR3-containing paired-end reads. TCRdb reprocessed the 5' RACE reads with MiXCR, giving one entry per CDR3 protein. This sample has about 760,000 distinct CDR3 sequences; around 50% occur once, and the top ten carry roughly 25%. This receptor was taken from a man aged 35-49 years in good health. The chain links TRBV14 to TRBJ2-3, with TRBD1 matching 7 bases. The sequenced sample consisted of blood. In DNA form, the CDR3 reads TGTGCCAGCAGCCAAGAGAGGGGGCTGGGAGATACGCAGTATTTT. Encoded protein: CASSQERGLGDTQYF.